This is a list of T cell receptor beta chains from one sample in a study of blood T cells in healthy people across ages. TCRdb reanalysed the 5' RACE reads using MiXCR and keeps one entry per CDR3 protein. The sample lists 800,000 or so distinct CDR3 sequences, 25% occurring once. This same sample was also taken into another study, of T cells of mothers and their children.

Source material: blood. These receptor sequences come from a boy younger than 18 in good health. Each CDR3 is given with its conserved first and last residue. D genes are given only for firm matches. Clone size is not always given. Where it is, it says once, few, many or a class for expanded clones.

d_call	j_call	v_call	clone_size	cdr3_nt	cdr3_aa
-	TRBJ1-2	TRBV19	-	TGTGCCAGTAGTAGGGACGGCGGGGGCGGCTACACCTTC	CASSRDGGGGYTF
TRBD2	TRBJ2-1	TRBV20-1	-	TGCAGTGCTAGAGCCACGGGAGGGTACAATGAGCAGTTCTTC	CSARATGGYNEQFF
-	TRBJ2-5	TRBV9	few	TGTGCCAGCAGCGTGGGGGGCAGTCCAGAGACCCAGTACTTC	CASSVGGSPETQYF
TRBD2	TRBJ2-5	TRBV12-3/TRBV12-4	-	TGTGCCAGCAGTTCGTTTTTCGGGACTAGCGGGAGCCGTGACGCGGAGACCCAGTACTTC	CASSSFFGTSGSRDAETQYF
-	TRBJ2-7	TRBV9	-	TGTGCCAGCAGCTCCCCCCGGGATTCCCCGACCTACGAGCAGTACTTC	CASSSPRDSPTYEQYF
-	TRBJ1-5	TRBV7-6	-	TGTGCCAACAGCTCCCACGTTTCGGGGGGCGATTCTCAGCCCCAGCATTTT	CANSSHVSGGDSQPQHF
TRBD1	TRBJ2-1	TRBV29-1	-	TGCAGCGCGGGACAGGGGTCCGGTGAGCAGTTCTTC	CSAGQGSGEQFF
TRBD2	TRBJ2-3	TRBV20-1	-	TGCAGTGCTATAAGACTAGCGGGGGGGCCGTTGGAAGATACGCAGTATTTT	CSAIRLAGGPLEDTQYF
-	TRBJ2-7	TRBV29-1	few	TGCAGCGTTGAAGATCCCGGGTCTAACTCCTACGAGCAGTACTTC	CSVEDPGSNSYEQYF
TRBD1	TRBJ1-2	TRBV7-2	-	TGTGCCAGCAGCTGGGACAGGGGAAACTATGGCTACACCTTC	CASSWDRGNYGYTF
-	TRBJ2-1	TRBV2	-	TGTGCCAGCAGCCCCGTCGGTAATGAGCAGTTCTTC	CASSPVGNEQFF
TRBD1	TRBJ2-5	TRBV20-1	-	TGCAGTGCTACAGGGGGCGAGACCCAGTACTTC	CSATGGETQYF
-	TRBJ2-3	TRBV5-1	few	TGCGCCAGCAGCTTGGTGGTGGCGACCCGCACAGATACGCAGTATTTT	CASSLVVATRTDTQYF
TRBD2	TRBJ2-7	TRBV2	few	TGTGCCAGGAGCGGGGCATCCGAGCAGTACTTC	CARSGASEQYF
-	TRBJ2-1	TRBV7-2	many	TGTGCCAGCAGCCAAACAACAGGGATCCAGTTCTTC	CASSQTTGIQFF
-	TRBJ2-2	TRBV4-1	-	TGCGCCAGTACGGACTTATGGGGGACCGGGGAGCTGTTTTTT	CASTDLWGTGELFF
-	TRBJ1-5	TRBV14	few	TGTGCCAGCAGCAGCGGGGTGTATCAGCCCCAGCATTTT	CASSSGVYQPQHF
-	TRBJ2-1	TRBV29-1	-	TGCAGCGCCCTAAGTTACAATGAGCAGTTCTTC	CSALSYNEQFF
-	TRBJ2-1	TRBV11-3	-	TGTGCCAGCAGCCTCTGGAGGGTAGCGTACAATGAGCAGTTCTTC	CASSLWRVAYNEQFF
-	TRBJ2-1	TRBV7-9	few	TGTGCCAGCAGCCCCGAACCCATTATGAATGAGCAGTTCTTC	CASSPEPIMNEQFF
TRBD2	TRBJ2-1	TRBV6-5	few	TGTGCCAGCAGTTACTCGACGACTAGCGGGGCCTACAATGAGCAGTTCTTC	CASSYSTTSGAYNEQFF
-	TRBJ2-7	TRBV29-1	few	TGCAGCGTTCCGGATCCCTACGAGCAGTACTTC	CSVPDPYEQYF
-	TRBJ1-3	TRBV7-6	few	TGTGCCAGCAGCGTATCCTACGATGGAAACACCATACATTTT	CASSVSYDGNTIHF
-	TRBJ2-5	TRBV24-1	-	TGTGCCACCAGTGATTTAAGAACAGGGCAGGAGACCCAGTACTTC	CATSDLRTGQETQYF